These 3 T cell receptor beta chains were all obtained from the same sample, sequenced in a study of CD8 T cells in ankylosing spondylitis. TCRdb analysed the 5' RACE reads with MiXCR anew, one entry per CDR3 protein. This sample carries 120,000 or so distinct CDR3 sequences, about 13% of them seen once, and the ten largest clones take 2.5% to 3.5%. Sequenced material: blood, either unsorted or a sorted T cell fraction (not recorded which). Receptor source: a female donor with ankylosing spondylitis or in good health (not recorded which).

The CDR3 sequence: CASSLDGWETQYF. The CDR3, as DNA: TGTGCCAGCAGCTTAGATGGATGGGAGACCCAGTACTTC. The chain links TRBV7-3 to TRBJ2-5, with D unresolved. The germline CDR1 and CDR2 sequences are SGHTA and FQGTGA. The CDR3 is 13 residues long. The V end was cut by 2 bases, the J end by 5 bases, with 9 bases between.

This sequence joins TRBV12-3 or TRBV12-4 and TRBJ2-2; perhaps D is TRBD1 or TRBD2 (5 bases each). V was shortened by 6 bases and J by 7 bases, with 9 bases between the two germline ends. This CDR3 has 12 residues. The CDR3 loop is CASSQRGGELFF. In DNA form, the CDR3 reads TGTGCCAGCAGCCAGAGGGGCGGGGAGCTGTTTTTT.

This clonotype appeared a few times. The rearrangement uses TRBV7-9 and TRBJ2-3; no reliable D call. The CDR3 loop spans 17 amino acids. In germline, CDR1 is SEHNR, CDR2 FQNEAQ (reference sequence). Trimming removed 2 bases at V and 0 bases at J, with 15 bases between. The CDR3 sequence: CASSLSSGGTSTDTQYF. DNA of the CDR3: TGTGCCAGCAGCTTAAGTTCTGGCGGTACTAGCACAGATACGCAGTATTTT.